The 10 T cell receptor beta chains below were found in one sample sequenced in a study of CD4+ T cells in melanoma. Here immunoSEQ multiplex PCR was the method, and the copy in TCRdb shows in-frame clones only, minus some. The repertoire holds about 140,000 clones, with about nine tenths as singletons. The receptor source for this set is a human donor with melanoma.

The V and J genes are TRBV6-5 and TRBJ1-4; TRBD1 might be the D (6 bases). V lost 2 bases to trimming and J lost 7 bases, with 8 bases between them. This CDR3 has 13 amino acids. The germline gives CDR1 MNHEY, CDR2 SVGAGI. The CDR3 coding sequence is TGTGCCAGCAGTTACGGCAGGGGTGAAAAACTGTTTTTT. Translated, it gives CASSYGRGEKLFF.

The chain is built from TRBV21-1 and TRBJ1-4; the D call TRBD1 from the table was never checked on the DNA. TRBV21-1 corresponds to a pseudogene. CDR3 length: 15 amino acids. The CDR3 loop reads CASSKKAQINEKLFF. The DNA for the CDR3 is TGTGCCAGCAGCAAGAAGGCACAGATTAATGAAAAACTGTTTTTT.

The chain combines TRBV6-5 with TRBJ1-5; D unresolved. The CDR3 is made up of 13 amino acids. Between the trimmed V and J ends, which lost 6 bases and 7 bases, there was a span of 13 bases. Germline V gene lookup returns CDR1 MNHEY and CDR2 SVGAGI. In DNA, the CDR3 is TGTGCCAGCAGGTCACGGGGAGGACAGCCCCAGCATTTT. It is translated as CASRSRGGQPQHF.

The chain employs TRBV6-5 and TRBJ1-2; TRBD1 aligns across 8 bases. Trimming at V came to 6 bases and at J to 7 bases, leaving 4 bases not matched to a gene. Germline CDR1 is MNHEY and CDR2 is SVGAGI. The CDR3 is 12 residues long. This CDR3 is CASSSGGGGYTF. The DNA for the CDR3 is TGTGCCAGCAGCTCAGGGGGCGGTGGCTACACCTTC.

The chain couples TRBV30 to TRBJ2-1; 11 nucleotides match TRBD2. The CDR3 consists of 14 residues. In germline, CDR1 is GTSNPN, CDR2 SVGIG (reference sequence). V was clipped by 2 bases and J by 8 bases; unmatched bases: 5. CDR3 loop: CAWSLTSGGYEQFF. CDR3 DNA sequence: TGTGCCTGGAGTCTAACTAGCGGGGGTTATGAGCAGTTCTTC.

Written as DNA, the CDR3 is TGTGCCAGCAGCTTGGAAGGAGGTATCGAAAACACCATATATTTT. Its translation: CASSLEGGIENTIYF. The chain uses TRBV5-4 and TRBJ1-3, with D unresolved. Trimming pared 0 bases from V and 6 bases from J, leaving 13 bases between. CDR1 and CDR2 (germline): SGHNT, YYREEE (reference sequence). The CDR3 loop spans 15 amino acids.

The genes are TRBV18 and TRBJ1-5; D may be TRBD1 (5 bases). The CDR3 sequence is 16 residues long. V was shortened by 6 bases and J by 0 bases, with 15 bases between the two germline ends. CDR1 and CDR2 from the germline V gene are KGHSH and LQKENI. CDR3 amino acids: CASSRDRSSSNQPQHF. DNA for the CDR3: TGTGCCAGCTCGCGCGACAGATCATCTAGCAATCAGCCCCAGCATTTT. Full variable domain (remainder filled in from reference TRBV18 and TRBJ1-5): NAGVMQNPRHLVRRRGQEARLRCSPMKGHSHVYWYRQLPEEGLKFMVYLQKENIIDESGMPKERFSAEFPKEGPSILRIQQVVRGDSAAYFCASSRDRSSSNQPQHFGDGTRLSIL.

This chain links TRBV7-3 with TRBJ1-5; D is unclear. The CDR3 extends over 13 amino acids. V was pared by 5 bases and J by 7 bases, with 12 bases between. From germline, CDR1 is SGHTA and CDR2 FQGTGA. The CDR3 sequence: CASSPRRRQPQHF. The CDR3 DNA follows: TGTGCCAGCAGCCCGAGGAGGCGGCAGCCCCAGCATTTT.

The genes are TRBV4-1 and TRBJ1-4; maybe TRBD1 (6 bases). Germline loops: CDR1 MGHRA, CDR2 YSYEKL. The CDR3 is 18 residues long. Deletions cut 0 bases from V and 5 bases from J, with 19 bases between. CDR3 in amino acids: CASSQDIAGGSFNEKLFF. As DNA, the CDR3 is TGCGCCAGCAGCCAAGATATTGCGGGGGGCTCCTTCAATGAAAAACTGTTTTTT.

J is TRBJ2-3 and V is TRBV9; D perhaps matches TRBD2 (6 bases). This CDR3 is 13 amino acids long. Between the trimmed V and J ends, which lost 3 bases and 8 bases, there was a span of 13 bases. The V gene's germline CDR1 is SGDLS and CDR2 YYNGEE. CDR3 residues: CASSGDFRATQYF. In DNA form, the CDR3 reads TGTGCCAGCAGCGGGGACTTTAGAGCTACGCAGTATTTT. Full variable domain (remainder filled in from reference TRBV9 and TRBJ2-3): DSGVTQTPKHLITATGQRVTLRCSPRSGDLSVYWYQQSLDQGLQFLIQYYNGEERAKGNILERFSAQQFPDLHSELNLSSLELGDSALYFCASSGDFRATQYFGPGTRLTVL.